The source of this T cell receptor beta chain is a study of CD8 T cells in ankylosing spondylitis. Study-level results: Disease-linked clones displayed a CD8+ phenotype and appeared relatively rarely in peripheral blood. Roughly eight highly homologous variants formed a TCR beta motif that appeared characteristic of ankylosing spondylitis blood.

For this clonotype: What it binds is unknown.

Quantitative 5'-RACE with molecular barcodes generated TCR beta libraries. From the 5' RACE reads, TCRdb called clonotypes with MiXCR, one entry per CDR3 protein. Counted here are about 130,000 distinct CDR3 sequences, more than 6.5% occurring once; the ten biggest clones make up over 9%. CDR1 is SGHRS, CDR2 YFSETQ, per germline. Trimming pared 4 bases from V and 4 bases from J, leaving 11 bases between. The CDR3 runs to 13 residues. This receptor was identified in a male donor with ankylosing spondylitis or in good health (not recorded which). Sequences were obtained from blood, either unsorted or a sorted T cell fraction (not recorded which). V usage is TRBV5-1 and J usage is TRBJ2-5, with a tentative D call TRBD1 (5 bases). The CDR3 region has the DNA TGCGCCAGCAGCCCACAGGCCCCAGAGACCCAGTACTTC. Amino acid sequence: CASSPQAPETQYF.